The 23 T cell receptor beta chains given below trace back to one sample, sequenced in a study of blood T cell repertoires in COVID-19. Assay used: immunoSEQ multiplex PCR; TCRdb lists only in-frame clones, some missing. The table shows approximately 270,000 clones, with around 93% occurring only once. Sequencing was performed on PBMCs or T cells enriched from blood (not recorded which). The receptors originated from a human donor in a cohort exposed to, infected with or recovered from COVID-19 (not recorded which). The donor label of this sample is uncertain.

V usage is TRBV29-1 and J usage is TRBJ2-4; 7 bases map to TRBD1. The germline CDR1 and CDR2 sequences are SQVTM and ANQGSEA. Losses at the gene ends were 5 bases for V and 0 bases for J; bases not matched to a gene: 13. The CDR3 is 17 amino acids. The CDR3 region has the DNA TGCAGCGTTACCAAACCGGGACAGATACTAGCCAAAAACATTCAGTACTTC. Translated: CSVTKPGQILAKNIQYF.

CDR3 protein: CSMTGGSSYNEQFF. CDR3 DNA sequence: TGTTCTATGACGGGGGGGAGCTCCTACAATGAGCAGTTCTTC. The chain employs TRBV30 and TRBJ2-1; 8 bases align to TRBD2. The CDR3 runs 14 residues. Germline CDR1 and CDR2: GTSNPN and SVGIG (reference sequence).

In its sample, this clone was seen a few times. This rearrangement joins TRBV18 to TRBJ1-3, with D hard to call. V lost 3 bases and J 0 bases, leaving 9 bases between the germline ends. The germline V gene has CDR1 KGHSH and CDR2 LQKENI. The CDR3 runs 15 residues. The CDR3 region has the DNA TGTGCCAGCTCACCGCCACTCCTCTCTGGAAACACCATATATTTT. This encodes CASSPPLLSGNTIYF.

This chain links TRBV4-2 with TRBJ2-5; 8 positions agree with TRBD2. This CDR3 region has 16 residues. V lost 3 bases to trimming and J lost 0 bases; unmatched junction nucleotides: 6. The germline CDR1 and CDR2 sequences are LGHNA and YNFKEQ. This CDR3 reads CASSHLAGGNQETQYF. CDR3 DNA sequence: TGTGCCAGCAGCCACCTTGCGGGGGGTAACCAAGAGACCCAGTACTTC.

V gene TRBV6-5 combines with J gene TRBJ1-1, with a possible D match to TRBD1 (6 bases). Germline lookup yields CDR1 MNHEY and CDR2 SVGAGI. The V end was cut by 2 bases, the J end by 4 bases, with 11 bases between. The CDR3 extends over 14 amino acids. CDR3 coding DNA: TGTGCCAGCAGTTACGGCCCGGACAGCACTGAAGCTTTCTTT. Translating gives CASSYGPDSTEAFF.

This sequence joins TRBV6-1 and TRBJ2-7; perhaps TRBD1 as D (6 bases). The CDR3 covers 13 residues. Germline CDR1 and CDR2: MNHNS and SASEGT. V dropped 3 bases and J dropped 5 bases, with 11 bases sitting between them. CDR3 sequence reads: CASSDLQGNEQYF. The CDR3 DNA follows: TGTGCCAGCAGTGACCTACAGGGAAACGAGCAGTACTTC.

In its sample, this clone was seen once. As DNA, the CDR3 is TGTGCCAGCAGTACGGACAGGGCCGTCGGGGAGCTGTTTTTT. Translation: CASSTDRAVGELFF. The rearrangement uses TRBV6-5 and TRBJ2-2; 8 bases line up with TRBD1. After removal of 5 bases from V and 7 bases from J, the junction contained 6 bases not matched to a gene. From germline, CDR1 is MNHEY and CDR2 SVGAGI. CDR3 length: 14 residues.

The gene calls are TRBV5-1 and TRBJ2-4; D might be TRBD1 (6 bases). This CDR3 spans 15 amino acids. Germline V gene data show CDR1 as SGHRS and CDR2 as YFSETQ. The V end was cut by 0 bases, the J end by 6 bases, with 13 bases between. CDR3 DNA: TGCGCCAGCAGCTTGGCAGGGGTTGACGCAAACATTCAGTACTTC. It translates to CASSLAGVDANIQYF.

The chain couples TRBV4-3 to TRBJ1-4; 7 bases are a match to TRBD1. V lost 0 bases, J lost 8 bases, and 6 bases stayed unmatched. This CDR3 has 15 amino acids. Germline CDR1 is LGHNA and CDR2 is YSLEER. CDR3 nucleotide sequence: TGCGCCAGCAGCCAAGATAGGGGACAGATGGAAAAACTGTTTTTT. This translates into CASSQDRGQMEKLFF.

CDR3 DNA sequence: TGCGCCAGCAGCCCCTGGACAGGGGCCGGAAACACCATATATTTT. Translating it yields CASSPWTGAGNTIYF. The chain combines TRBV4-1 with TRBJ1-3; 9 nucleotides match TRBD1. The germline V gene encodes CDR1 MGHRA and CDR2 YSYEKL. Trimming removed 4 bases from V and 4 bases from J; junction bases left unmatched: 5. The CDR3 loop spans 15 amino acids.

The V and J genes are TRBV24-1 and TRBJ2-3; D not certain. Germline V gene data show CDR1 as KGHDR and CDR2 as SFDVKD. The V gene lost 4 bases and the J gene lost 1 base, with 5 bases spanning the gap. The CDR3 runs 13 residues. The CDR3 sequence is CATSESGTDTQYF. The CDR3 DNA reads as TGTGCCACCAGTGAAAGCGGCACAGATACGCAGTATTTT.

CDR3: CASSSAWTEPYNEQFF. Written as DNA, the CDR3 is TGTGCCTCCAGCAGCGCTTGGACAGAACCCTACAATGAGCAGTTCTTC. The chain uses TRBV11-3 and TRBJ2-1; possibly TRBD1 for D (6 bases). CDR1 and CDR2 from the germline V gene are SGHNT and YENEEA. This CDR3 has 16 amino acids. The germline V and J ends were trimmed by 11 bases and 2 bases, with 22 bases remaining between them.

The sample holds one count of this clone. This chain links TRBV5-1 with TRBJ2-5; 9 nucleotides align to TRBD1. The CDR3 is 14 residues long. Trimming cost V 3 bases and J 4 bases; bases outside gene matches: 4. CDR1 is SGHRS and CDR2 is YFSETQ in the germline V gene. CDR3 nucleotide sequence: TGCGCCAGCAGCTCGGGACAGGGCATAGAGACCCAGTACTTC. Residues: CASSSGQGIETQYF.

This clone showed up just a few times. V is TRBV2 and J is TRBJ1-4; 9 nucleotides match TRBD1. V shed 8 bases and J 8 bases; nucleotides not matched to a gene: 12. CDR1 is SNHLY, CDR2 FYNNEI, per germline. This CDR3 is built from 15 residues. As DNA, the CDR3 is TGTGCCAGCTCCCCGGACAGGGGCCAAAACGAAAAACTGTTTTTT. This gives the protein CASSPDRGQNEKLFF.

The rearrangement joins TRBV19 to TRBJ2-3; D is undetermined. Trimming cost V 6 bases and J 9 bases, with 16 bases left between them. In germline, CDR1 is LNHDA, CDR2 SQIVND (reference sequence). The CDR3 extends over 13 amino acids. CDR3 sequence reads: CASSPQDVRTQYF. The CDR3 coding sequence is TGTGCCAGTAGCCCTCAAGACGTGCGGACGCAGTATTTT.

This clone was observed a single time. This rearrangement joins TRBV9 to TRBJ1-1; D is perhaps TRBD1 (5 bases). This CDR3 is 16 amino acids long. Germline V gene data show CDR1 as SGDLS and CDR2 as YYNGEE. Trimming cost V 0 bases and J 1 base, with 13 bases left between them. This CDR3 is CASSVAVGQGNTEAFF. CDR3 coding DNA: TGTGCCAGCAGCGTAGCAGTCGGTCAGGGGAACACTGAAGCTTTCTTT.

In DNA form, the CDR3 reads TGTGCCAGCAGCCAAGCAGACTTCACAGATACGCAGTATTTT. Its protein is CASSQADFTDTQYF. The chain combines TRBV14 with TRBJ2-3; D is unresolved. This CDR3 spans 14 amino acids. V was shortened by 1 base and J by 2 bases, with 7 bases between the two germline ends. Germline V gene sequence: CDR1 SGHDN, CDR2 FVKESK.

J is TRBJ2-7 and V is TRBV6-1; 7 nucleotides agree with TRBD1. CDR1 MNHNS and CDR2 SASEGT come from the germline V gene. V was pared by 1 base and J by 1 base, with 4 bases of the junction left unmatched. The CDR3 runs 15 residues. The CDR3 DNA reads TGTGCCAGCAGTGAAGTGCCGGGACAGTCCTACGAGCAGTACTTC. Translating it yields CASSEVPGQSYEQYF.

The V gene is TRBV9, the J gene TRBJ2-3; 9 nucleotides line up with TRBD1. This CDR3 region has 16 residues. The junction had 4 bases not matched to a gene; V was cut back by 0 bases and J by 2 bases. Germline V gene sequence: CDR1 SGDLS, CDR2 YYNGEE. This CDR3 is CASSVVWTGDTDTQYF. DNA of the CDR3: TGTGCCAGCAGCGTAGTGTGGACAGGGGACACAGATACGCAGTATTTT.

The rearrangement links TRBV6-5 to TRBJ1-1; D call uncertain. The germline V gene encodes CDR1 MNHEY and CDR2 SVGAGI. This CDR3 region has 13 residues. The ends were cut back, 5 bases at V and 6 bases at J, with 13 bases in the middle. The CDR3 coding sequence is TGTGCCAGCAGTACCGAGAGAGTTGCTGAAGCTTTCTTT. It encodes CASSTERVAEAFF.

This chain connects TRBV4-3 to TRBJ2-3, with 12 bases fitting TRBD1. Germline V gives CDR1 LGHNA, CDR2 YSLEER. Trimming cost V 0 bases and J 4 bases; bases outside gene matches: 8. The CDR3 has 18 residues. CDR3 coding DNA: TGCGCCAGCAGCCAAGATTTTGGGGGACAGGGGGCCGCAGATACGCAGTATTTT. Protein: CASSQDFGGQGAADTQYF.

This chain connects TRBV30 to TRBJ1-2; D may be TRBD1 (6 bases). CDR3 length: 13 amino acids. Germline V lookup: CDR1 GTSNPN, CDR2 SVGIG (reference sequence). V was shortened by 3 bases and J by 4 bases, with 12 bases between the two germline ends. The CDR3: CAWRRAGVYGYTF. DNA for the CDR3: TGTGCCTGGAGGAGGGCAGGGGTCTATGGCTACACCTTC.

The CDR3 protein is CAKPVSSYRLNSNQPQHF. The CDR3 nucleotides are TGTGCCAAACCCGTTTCTTCTTACAGGTTAAATAGCAATCAGCCCCAGCATTTT. The J gene is TRBJ1-5, the V gene TRBV27; tentative D call: TRBD1 (5 bases). This CDR3 has 18 residues. V was shortened by 10 bases and J by 0 bases, with 25 bases between the two germline ends. Looked up from germline, CDR1 is MNHEY and CDR2 is SMNVEV (reference sequence).